Below are 8 T cell receptor beta chains sequenced from a single sample in a study of blood T cell repertoires in COVID-19. Method: immunoSEQ multiplex PCR; TCRdb's copy keeps in-frame clones and lacks some. The sample consists of hundreds of thousands of clones, 80% to 90% of them appearing once. Sequencing input: PBMCs or T cells enriched from blood (not recorded which). These receptors all stem from a woman in her fifties or sixties who had recovered from COVID-19.

The gene calls are TRBV11-2 and TRBJ1-5; D gene ambiguous. The CDR3 runs 13 residues. Trimming took 0 bases from V and 11 from J, leaving 11 bases between them. Germline-derived CDR1 and CDR2 are SGHAT and FQNNGV. The CDR3 DNA reads TGTGCCAGCAGCTTAGATCTAGCTGGGTCCCAGCATTTT. It yields the protein CASSLDLAGSQHF. The full variable domain, completed using reference TRBV11-2 and TRBJ1-5, is EAGVAQSPRYKIIEKRQSVAFWCNPISGHATLYWYQQILGQGPKLLIQFQNNGVVDDSQLPKDRFSAERLKGVDSTLKIQPAKLEDSAVYLCASSLDLAGSQHFGDGTRLSIL.

The gene calls are TRBV7-2 and TRBJ1-1; D gene ambiguous. The ends were cut back, 0 bases at V and 5 bases at J, with 10 bases in the middle. This CDR3 spans 14 amino acids. Germline V gene sequence: CDR1 SGHTA, CDR2 FQGNSA. The CDR3 DNA is TGTGCCAGCAGCTTAGCTCCCGGGAGGACTGAAGCTTTCTTT. Its translation is CASSLAPGRTEAFF.

This rearrangement joins TRBV28 to TRBJ2-3, with D possibly being TRBD1 (5 bases). The CDR3 is made up of 12 amino acids. V was shortened by 5 bases and J by 7 bases, with 10 bases between the two germline ends. The germline gives CDR1 MDHEN, CDR2 SYDVKM. Here the CDR3 reads CASSLGPYTQYF. The CDR3 nucleotides read TGTGCCAGCAGTCTGGGGCCATATACGCAGTATTTT.

The chain employs TRBV7-2 and TRBJ2-2; 7 nucleotides match TRBD1. From germline, CDR1 is SGHTA and CDR2 FQGNSA. The CDR3 sequence is 15 residues long. With 2 bases clipped from V and 5 bases from J, the junction kept 5 bases outside the gene matches. CDR3 DNA sequence: TGTGCCAGCAGCTTATCCAGGGGGTGGACCGGGGAGCTGTTTTTT. This gives the protein CASSLSRGWTGELFF.

V gene TRBV27 combines with J gene TRBJ2-5; 7 nucleotides align to TRBD2. Germline V gene data show CDR1 as MNHEY and CDR2 as SMNVEV (reference sequence). V lost 6 bases to trimming and J lost 1 base; unmatched junction nucleotides: 2. CDR3 size: 13 residues. The CDR3 DNA sequence: TGTGCCAGCAGGAGCGGGGTCCAAGAGACCCAGTACTTC. This translates into CASRSGVQETQYF.

For the CDR3, the DNA is TGTGCCAGCAGCTTAGGTAGCGGGGGGTTACAAGAGACCCAGTACTTC. Translating gives CASSLGSGGLQETQYF. The chain joins TRBV7-6 to TRBJ2-5, with TRBD2 matching over 10 bases. The CDR3 sequence is 16 residues long. The J segment lost 2 bases and the V segment lost 1 base, leaving 4 bases of the junction unmatched. Germline CDR1 and CDR2: SGHVS and FNYEAQ.

The chain employs TRBV6-5 and TRBJ2-1, with no clear D. In germline, CDR1 is MNHEY, CDR2 SVGAGI. The CDR3 is 13 amino acids. V gave up 3 bases and J gave up 6 bases, with 9 bases separating them. Written as DNA, the CDR3 is TGTGCCAGCAGTTATAGTGTCCGCAATGAGCAGTTCTTC. Translation: CASSYSVRNEQFF.

This chain connects TRBV30 to TRBJ2-2; a possible D gene is TRBD2 (5 bases). Between the trimmed V and J ends, which lost 0 bases and 2 bases, there was a span of 10 bases. Per the germline V gene, CDR1 is GTSNPN and CDR2 is SVGIG (reference sequence). This CDR3 comprises 15 residues. The CDR3 loop is CAWSVGLANTGELFF. CDR3 bases: TGTGCCTGGAGTGTCGGTCTAGCTAACACCGGGGAGCTGTTTTTT.